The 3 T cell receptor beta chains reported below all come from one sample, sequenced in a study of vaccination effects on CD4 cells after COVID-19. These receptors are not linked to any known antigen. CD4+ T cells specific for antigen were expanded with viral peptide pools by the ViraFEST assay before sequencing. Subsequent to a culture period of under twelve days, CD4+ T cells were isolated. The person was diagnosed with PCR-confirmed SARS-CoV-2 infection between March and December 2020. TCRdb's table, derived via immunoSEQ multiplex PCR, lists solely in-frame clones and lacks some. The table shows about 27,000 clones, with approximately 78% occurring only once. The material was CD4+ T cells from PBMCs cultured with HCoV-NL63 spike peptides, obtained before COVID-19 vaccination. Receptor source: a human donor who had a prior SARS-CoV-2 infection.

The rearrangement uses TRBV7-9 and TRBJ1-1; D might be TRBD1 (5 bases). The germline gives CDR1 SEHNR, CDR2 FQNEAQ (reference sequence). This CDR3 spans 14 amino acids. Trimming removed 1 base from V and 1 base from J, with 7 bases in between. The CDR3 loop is CASSLGQWNTEAFF. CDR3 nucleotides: TGTGCCAGCAGCTTAGGACAGTGGAACACTGAAGCTTTCTTT.

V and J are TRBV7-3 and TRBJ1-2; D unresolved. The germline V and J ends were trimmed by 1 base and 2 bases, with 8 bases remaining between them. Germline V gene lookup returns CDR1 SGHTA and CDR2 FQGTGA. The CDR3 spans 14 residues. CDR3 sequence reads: CASSLISGNYGYTF. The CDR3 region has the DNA TGTGCCAGCAGCTTAATCTCAGGCAACTATGGCTACACCTTC.

The CDR3 coding sequence is TGTGCCTGGAGGAACTCGGGGACCTACGAGCAGTACTTC. Its protein product is CAWRNSGTYEQYF. J is TRBJ2-7 and V is TRBV30; maybe TRBD2 (5 bases). Per the germline V gene, CDR1 is GTSNPN and CDR2 is SVGIG (reference sequence). V lost 3 bases to trimming and J lost 2 bases, with 11 bases between them. The CDR3 extends over 13 amino acids.